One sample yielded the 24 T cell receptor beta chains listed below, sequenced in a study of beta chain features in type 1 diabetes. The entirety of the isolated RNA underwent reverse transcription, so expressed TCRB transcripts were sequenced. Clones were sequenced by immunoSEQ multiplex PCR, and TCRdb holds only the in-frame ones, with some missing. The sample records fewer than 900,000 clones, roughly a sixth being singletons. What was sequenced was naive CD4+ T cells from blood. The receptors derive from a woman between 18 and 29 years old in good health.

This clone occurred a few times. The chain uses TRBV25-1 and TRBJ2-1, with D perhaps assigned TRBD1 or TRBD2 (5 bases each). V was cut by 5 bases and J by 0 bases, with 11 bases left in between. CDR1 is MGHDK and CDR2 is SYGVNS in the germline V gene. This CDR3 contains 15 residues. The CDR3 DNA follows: TGTGCCAGCAGTTACCGGGACCCCTCCTACAATGAGCAGTTCTTC. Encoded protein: CASSYRDPSYNEQFF.

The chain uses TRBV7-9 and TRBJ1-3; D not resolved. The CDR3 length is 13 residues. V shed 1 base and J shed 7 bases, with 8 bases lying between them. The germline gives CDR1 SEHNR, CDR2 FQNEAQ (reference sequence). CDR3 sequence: CASSLGFTNTIYF. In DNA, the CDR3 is TGTGCCAGCAGCTTAGGGTTTACGAACACCATATATTTT.

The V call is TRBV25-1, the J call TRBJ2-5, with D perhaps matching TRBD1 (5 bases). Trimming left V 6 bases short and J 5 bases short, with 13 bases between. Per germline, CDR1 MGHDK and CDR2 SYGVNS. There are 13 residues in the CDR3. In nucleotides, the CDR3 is TGTGCCAGCAGGGAAAGGGGCTGGGAGACCCAGTACTTC. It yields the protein CASRERGWETQYF.

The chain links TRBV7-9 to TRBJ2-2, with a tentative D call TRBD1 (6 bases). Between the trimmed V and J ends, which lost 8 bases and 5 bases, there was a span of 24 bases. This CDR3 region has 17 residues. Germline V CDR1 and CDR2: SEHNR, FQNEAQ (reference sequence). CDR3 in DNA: TGTGCCAGCCCCTTGGCCAGGGTGGCAGGGGTGACCGGGGAGCTGTTTTTT. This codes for CASPLARVAGVTGELFF.

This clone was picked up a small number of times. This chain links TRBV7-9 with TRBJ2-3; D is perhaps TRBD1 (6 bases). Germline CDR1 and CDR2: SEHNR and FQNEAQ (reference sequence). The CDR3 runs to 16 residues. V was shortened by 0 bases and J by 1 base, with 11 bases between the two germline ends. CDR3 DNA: TGTGCCAGCAGCTTAGCGGGGACATCCCGCACAGATACGCAGTATTTT. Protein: CASSLAGTSRTDTQYF.

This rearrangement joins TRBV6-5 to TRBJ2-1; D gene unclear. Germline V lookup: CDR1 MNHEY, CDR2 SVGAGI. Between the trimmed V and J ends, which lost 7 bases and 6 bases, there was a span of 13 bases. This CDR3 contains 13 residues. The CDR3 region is CASKVTALNEQFF. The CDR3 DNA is TGTGCCAGCAAGGTAACAGCACTCAATGAGCAGTTCTTC.

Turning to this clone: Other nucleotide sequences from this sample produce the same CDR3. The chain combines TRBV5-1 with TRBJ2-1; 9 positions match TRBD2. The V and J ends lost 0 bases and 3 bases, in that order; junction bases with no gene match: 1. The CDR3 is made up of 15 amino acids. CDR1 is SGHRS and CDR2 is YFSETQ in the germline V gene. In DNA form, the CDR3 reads TGCGCCAGCAGCTTGGGACTAGCGGTCTACAATGAGCAGTTCTTC. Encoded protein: CASSLGLAVYNEQFF.

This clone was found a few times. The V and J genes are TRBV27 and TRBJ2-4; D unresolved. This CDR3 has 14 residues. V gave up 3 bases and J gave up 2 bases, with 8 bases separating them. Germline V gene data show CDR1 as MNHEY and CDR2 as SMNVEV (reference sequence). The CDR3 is CASSLWLPKNIQYF. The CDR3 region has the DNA TGTGCCAGCAGTTTGTGGTTACCCAAAAACATTCAGTACTTC.

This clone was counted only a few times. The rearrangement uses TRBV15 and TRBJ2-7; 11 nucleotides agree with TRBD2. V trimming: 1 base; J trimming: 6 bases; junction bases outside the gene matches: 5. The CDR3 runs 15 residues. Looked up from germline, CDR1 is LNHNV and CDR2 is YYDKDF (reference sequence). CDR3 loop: CATSRGLAGLGEQYF. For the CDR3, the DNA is TGTGCCACCAGCAGAGGACTAGCGGGATTAGGCGAGCAGTACTTC. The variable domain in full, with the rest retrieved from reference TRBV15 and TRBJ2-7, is DAMVIQNPRYQVTQFGKPVTLSCSQTLNHNVMYWYQQKSSQAPKLLFHYYDKDFNNEADTPDNFQSRRPNTSFCFLDIRSPGLGDTAMYLCATSRGLAGLGEQYFGPGTRLTVT.

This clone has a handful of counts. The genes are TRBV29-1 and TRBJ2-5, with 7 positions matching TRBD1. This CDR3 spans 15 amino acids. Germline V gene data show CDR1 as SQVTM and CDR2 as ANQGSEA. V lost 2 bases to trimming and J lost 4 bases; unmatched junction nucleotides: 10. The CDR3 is CSVEMTGTRLETQYF. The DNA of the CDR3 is TGCAGCGTTGAAATGACAGGGACCCGTTTAGAGACCCAGTACTTC.

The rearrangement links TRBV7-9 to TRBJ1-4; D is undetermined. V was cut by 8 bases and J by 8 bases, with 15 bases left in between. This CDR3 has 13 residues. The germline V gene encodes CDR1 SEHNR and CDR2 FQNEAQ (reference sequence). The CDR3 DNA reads TGTGCCAGCTACCTGGCAGGTAGCGAAAAACTGTTTTTT. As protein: CASYLAGSEKLFF.

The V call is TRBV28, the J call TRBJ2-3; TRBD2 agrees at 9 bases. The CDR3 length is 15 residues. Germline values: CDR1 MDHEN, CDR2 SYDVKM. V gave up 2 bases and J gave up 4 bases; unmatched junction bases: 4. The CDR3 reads CASSLVLAGADTQYF. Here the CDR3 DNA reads TGTGCCAGCAGTTTAGTACTAGCGGGTGCAGATACGCAGTATTTT.

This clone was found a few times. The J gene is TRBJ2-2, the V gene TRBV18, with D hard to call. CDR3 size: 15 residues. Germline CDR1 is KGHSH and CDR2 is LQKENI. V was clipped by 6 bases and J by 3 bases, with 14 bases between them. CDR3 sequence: CASSSRTLDTGELFF. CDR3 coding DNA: TGTGCCAGCTCCTCAAGGACCTTGGACACCGGGGAGCTGTTTTTT.

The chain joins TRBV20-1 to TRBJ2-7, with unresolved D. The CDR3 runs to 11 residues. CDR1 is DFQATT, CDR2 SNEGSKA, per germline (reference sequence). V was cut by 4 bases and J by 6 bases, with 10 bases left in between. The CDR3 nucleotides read TGCAGTGCTACCGAAGTCGGCGAGCAGTACTTC. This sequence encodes CSATEVGEQYF.

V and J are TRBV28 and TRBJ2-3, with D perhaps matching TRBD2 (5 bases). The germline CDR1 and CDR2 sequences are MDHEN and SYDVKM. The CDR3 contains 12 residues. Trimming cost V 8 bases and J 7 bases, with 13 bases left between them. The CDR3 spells CASRTSLHTQYF. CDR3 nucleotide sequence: TGTGCCAGCCGCACTAGTTTACATACGCAGTATTTT.

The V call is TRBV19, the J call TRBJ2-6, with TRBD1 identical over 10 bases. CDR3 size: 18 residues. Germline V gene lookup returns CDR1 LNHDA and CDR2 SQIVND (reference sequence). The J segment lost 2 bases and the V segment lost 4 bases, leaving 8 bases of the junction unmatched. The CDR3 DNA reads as TGTGCCAGTAGTACGCGCCGGGACAGGGGCCCTGGGGCCAACGTCCTGACTTTC. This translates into CASSTRRDRGPGANVLTF. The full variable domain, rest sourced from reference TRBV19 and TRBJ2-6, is DGGITQSPKYLFRKEGQNVTLSCEQNLNHDAMYWYRQDPGQGLRLIYYSQIVNDFQKGDIAEGYSVSREKKESFPLTVTSAQKNPTAFYLCASSTRRDRGPGANVLTFGAGSRLTVL.

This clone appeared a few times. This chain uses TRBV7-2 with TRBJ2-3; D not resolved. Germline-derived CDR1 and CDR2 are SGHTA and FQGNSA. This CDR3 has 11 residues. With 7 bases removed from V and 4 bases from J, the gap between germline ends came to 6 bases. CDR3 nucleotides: TGTGCCAGCACCACGTCAGATACGCAGTATTTT. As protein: CASTTSDTQYF.

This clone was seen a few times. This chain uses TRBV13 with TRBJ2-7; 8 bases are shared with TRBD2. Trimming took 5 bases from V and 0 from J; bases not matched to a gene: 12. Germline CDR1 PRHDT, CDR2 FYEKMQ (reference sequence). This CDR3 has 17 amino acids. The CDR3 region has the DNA TGTGCCAGCAGCAAGAATAAAGCAGCGGGGGACTCCTACGAGCAGTACTTC. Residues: CASSKNKAAGDSYEQYF.

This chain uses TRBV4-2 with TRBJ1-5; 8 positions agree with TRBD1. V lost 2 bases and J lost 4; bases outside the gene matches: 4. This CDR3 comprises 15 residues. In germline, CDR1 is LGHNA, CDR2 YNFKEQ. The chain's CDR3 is CASSQWGQENQPQHF. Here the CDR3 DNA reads TGTGCCAGCAGCCAATGGGGACAGGAAAATCAGCCCCAGCATTTT.

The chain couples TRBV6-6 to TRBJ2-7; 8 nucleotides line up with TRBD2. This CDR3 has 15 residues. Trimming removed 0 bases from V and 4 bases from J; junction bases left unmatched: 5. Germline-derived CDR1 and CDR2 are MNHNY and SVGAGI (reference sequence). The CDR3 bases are TGTGCCAGCAGTTACTCGGGACTAGAGGCATACGAGCAGTACTTC. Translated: CASSYSGLEAYEQYF.

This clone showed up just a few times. The CDR3 nucleotides are TGTGCCAGCAGTTCGACAGGGGGTATCAACGAGCAGTACTTC. It yields the protein CASSSTGGINEQYF. The V and J genes are TRBV28 and TRBJ2-7, with TRBD1 matching over 9 bases. Germline V gene lookup returns CDR1 MDHEN and CDR2 SYDVKM. V was clipped by 4 bases and J by 5 bases; unmatched bases: 6. This CDR3 comprises 14 residues. The entire variable domain, with the rest obtained from reference TRBV28 and TRBJ2-7, is as follows: DVKVTQSSRYLVKRTGEKVFLECVQDMDHENMFWYRQDPGLGLRLIYFSYDVKMKEKGDIPEGYSVSREKKERFSLILESASTNQTSMYLCASSSTGGINEQYFGPGTRLTVT.

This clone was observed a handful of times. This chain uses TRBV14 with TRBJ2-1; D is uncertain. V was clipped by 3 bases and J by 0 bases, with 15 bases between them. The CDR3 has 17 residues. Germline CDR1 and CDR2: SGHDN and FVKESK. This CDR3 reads CASSHRSWTSSYNEQFF. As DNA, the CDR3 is TGTGCCAGCAGCCACAGGTCCTGGACGAGCTCCTACAATGAGCAGTTCTTC.

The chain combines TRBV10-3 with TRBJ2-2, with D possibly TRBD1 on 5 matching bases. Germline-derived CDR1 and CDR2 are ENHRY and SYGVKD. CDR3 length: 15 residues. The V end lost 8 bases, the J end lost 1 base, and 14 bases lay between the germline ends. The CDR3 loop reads CAIRSGALNTGELFF. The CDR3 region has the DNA TGTGCCATCCGTTCTGGGGCCCTGAACACCGGGGAGCTGTTTTTT.

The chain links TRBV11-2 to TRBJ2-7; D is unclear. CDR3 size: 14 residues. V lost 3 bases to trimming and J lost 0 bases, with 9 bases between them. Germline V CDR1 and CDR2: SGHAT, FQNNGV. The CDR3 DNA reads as TGTGCCAGCAGCTTGACCCCCTCCTCCTACGAGCAGTACTTC. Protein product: CASSLTPSSYEQYF.